These 26 T cell receptor beta chains were all obtained from the same sample, sequenced in a study of blood T cells in healthy people across ages. Next came a second PCR, run for about 7 to 12 cycles, which used a sample-barcoded 5' primer along with a J-beta primer mix. Using its own MiXCR run on the 5' RACE reads, TCRdb lists one record per CDR3 protein. The sample records about 970,000 distinct CDR3 sequences, 51% being singletons. The sequencing input was blood. Source of these receptors: a woman aged 55-75 years in good health.

V and J are TRBV4-2 and TRBJ2-6, with D maybe TRBD1 (6 bases). The CDR3 has 17 residues. Trimming cost V 4 bases and J 0 bases, with 13 bases left between them. The germline gives CDR1 LGHNA, CDR2 YNFKEQ. CDR3 loop: CASSLSGTNSGANVLTF. CDR3 in DNA: TGTGCCAGCAGCCTATCCGGGACAAACTCTGGGGCCAACGTCCTGACTTTC.

V and J are TRBV5-6 and TRBJ2-7, with D tentatively TRBD2 (6 bases). In germline, CDR1 is SGHDT, CDR2 YYEEEE. The V end was cut by 4 bases, the J end by 2 bases, with 19 bases between. The CDR3 runs 16 residues. The CDR3, as DNA: TGTGCCAGCAGCCCGTCCTCTAGCGCACTTACCTACGAGCAGTACTTC. It yields the protein CASSPSSSALTYEQYF. The full variable domain, with the rest looked up from reference TRBV5-6 and TRBJ2-7, is DAGVTQSPTHLIKTRGQQVTLRCSPKSGHDTVSWYQQALGQGPQFIFQYYEEEERQRGNFPDRFSGHQFPNYSSELNVNALLLGDSALYLCASSPSSSALTYEQYFGPGTRLTVT.

This clonotype was seen a handful of times. The chain carries TRBV6-5 and TRBJ2-1; 9 bases align to TRBD2. The germline gives CDR1 MNHEY, CDR2 SVGAGI. After removal of 1 base from V and 9 bases from J, the junction contained 7 bases not matched to a gene. The CDR3 runs to 15 residues. The chain's CDR3 is CASSYFSGSGGEQFF. DNA for the CDR3: TGTGCCAGCAGTTACTTTAGCGGGAGCGGGGGTGAGCAGTTCTTC.

In its sample, this clonotype was seen a few times. This chain links TRBV7-2 with TRBJ2-1; 10 nucleotides match TRBD2. The ends lost 5 bases at V and 7 bases at J; junction bases unmatched: 8. This CDR3 comprises 15 residues. The V gene's germline CDR1 is SGHTA and CDR2 FQGNSA. The CDR3 loop reads CASSRTSGVGNEQFF. The CDR3 nucleotides are TGTGCCAGCAGCCGGACTAGCGGAGTCGGGAATGAGCAGTTCTTC.

A few counts support this clonotype. The rearrangement links TRBV4-1 to TRBJ2-1; the D is unclear. The CDR3 is 13 amino acids. Germline lookup yields CDR1 MGHRA and CDR2 YSYEKL. V lost 1 base and J 6 bases, leaving 7 bases between the germline ends. CDR3 sequence reads: CASSQGWSNEQFF. The CDR3 bases are TGCGCCAGCAGCCAAGGTTGGTCCAATGAGCAGTTCTTC.

This clonotype was observed a few times. The chain recombines TRBV7-2 with TRBJ2-7; tentative D call: TRBD1 (6 bases). The germline CDR1 and CDR2 sequences are SGHTA and FQGNSA. The CDR3 has 14 amino acids. V was trimmed by 6 bases and J by 2 bases, leaving 14 bases between them. For the CDR3, the DNA is TGTGCCAGCAGATACGACAGGACGGCCTACGAGCAGTACTTC. Translation gives CASRYDRTAYEQYF. Complete variable domain (other parts from reference TRBV7-2 and TRBJ2-7): GAGVSQSPSNKVTEKGKDVELRCDPISGHTALYWYRQSLGQGLEFLIYFQGNSAPDKSGLPSDRFSAERTGGSVSTLTIQRTQQEDSAVYLCASRYDRTAYEQYFGPGTRLTVT.

This clonotype was observed a handful of times. The gene calls are TRBV20-1 and TRBJ2-7; 13 nucleotides align to TRBD2. Germline CDR1 and CDR2: DFQATT and SNEGSKA (reference sequence). This CDR3 region has 20 residues. Unmatched junction bases numbered 19, after V lost 2 bases and J lost 3 bases. The CDR3 DNA sequence: TGCAGTGCTAGACTACCGCCGGGACTAGCGGGACCCCGAGGTAGCTACGAGCAGTACTTC. Its translation is CSARLPPGLAGPRGSYEQYF.

This CDR3 reads CASHNSGSAGEQFF. As DNA, the CDR3 is TGTGCCAGCCATAATAGCGGGAGCGCGGGTGAGCAGTTCTTC. The gene calls are TRBV27 and TRBJ2-1; TRBD2 aligns across 9 bases. Germline V gene data show CDR1 as MNHEY and CDR2 as SMNVEV (reference sequence). The CDR3 has 14 residues. With V trimmed by 8 bases and J by 9 bases, 11 bases remained unmatched.

The chain employs TRBV5-8 and TRBJ2-6; 10 bases are shared with TRBD1. Germline values: CDR1 SGHTS, CDR2 YDEGEE. After removal of 3 bases from V and 4 bases from J, the junction contained 7 bases not matched to a gene. The CDR3 is 17 amino acids. For the CDR3, the DNA is TGTGCCAGCAGCTCCGGGACAGGGGACTTCGGGGCCAACGTCCTGACTTTC. Its protein is CASSSGTGDFGANVLTF.

To note about this clonotype: A much bigger clone sits one base away, suggesting this may be a read error. The CDR3 nucleotides are TGCAGCGTTCAAGGACTAGCGGGAGGTGCAGAGACCCAGTACTTC. Its protein product is CSVQGLAGGAETQYF. V gene TRBV29-1 combines with J gene TRBJ2-5; 14 bases line up with TRBD2. Trimming removed 5 bases from V and 4 bases from J; junction bases left unmatched: 6. The germline gives CDR1 SQVTM, CDR2 ANQGSEA. This CDR3 region has 15 residues.

In this sample, this clonotype turned up a few times. The CDR3 DNA reads TGTGCCAGCAGCTTGTTACTGAGTAGCGCGTCCTACTACGAGCAGTACTTC. Translation: CASSLLLSSASYYEQYF. The genes are TRBV5-6 and TRBJ2-7; tentatively, D is TRBD2 (5 bases). Trimming pared 1 base from V and 3 bases from J, leaving 20 bases between. This CDR3 comprises 17 residues. Germline V gene lookup returns CDR1 SGHDT and CDR2 YYEEEE.

CDR3 DNA sequence: TGCGCCAGCAGGGGACAGGGGACAATCTGGGAGCAGTACTTC. It encodes CASRGQGTIWEQYF. The J gene is TRBJ2-7, the V gene TRBV10-2; 10 bases are a match to TRBD1. Trimming at V came to 6 bases and at J to 7 bases, leaving 9 bases not matched to a gene. This CDR3 region has 14 residues. Per germline, CDR1 WSHSY and CDR2 SAAADI.

The chain has TRBV20-1 and TRBJ2-2; 9 bases fit TRBD2. The CDR3 has 16 residues. Germline V gives CDR1 DFQATT, CDR2 SNEGSKA (reference sequence). The V and J ends lost 6 bases and 5 bases, in that order; junction bases with no gene match: 13. This CDR3 reads CSAPKAGGKGTGELFF. CDR3 in DNA: TGCAGTGCCCCGAAAGCGGGGGGAAAGGGTACCGGGGAGCTGTTTTTT.

The V gene is TRBV6-1, the J gene TRBJ2-1; D ambiguous. Trimming left V 6 bases short and J 9 bases short, with 18 bases between. Germline loops: CDR1 MNHNS, CDR2 SASEGT. CDR3 length: 14 amino acids. The CDR3 DNA reads TGTGCCAGCAGACCGGGCCTTACCCCCAGTGAGCAGTTCTTC. Amino acid sequence: CASRPGLTPSEQFF.

The chain uses TRBV6-6 and TRBJ1-6; 11 nucleotides agree with TRBD1. This CDR3 contains 15 residues. The V segment lost 4 bases and the J segment 9 bases; nucleotides outside the gene matches: 5. Per germline, CDR1 MNHNY and CDR2 SVGAGI (reference sequence). The CDR3 here is CASSSRDRGSSPLHF. CDR3 nucleotide sequence: TGTGCCAGCAGTTCCCGGGACAGGGGGTCTTCACCCCTCCACTTT.

This clonotype was seen a few times. This chain uses TRBV4-2 with TRBJ2-4; tentative D call: TRBD2 (6 bases). Germline values: CDR1 LGHNA, CDR2 YNFKEQ. There are 14 residues in the CDR3. V was shortened by 4 bases and J by 7 bases, with 14 bases between the two germline ends. CDR3 nucleotides: TGTGCCAGCAGCCGTAGCGGAAGGGAGAACATTCAGTACTTC. This encodes CASSRSGRENIQYF.

The chain couples TRBV20-1 to TRBJ2-7; tentatively, D is TRBD2 (5 bases). The V and J ends lost 3 bases and 3 bases respectively, with 12 bases between them. The germline CDR1 and CDR2 sequences are DFQATT and SNEGSKA (reference sequence). The CDR3 extends over 13 amino acids. The CDR3 protein is CSASPGGRYEQYF. The CDR3, as DNA: TGCAGTGCTAGTCCCGGAGGTCGCTACGAGCAGTACTTC.

The chain recombines TRBV4-3 with TRBJ2-7; TRBD2 agrees at 13 bases. J lost 5 bases, V lost 1 base, and 2 bases had no gene match. CDR3 length: 15 amino acids. Germline lookup yields CDR1 LGHNA and CDR2 YSLEER. CDR3 nucleotide sequence: TGCGCCAGCAGCCAAGCGGGACTAGCGGGACACGAGCAGTACTTC. Protein product: CASSQAGLAGHEQYF.

The chain is built from TRBV4-3 and TRBJ2-2; D is undetermined. V was clipped by 3 bases and J by 5 bases, with 13 bases between them. Per germline, CDR1 LGHNA and CDR2 YSLEER. This CDR3 contains 15 residues. The CDR3 region has the DNA TGCGCCAGCAGCCAGGGATCAATGGGGACCGGGGAGCTGTTTTTT. Translating gives CASSQGSMGTGELFF.

This clonotype was observed a handful of times. J is TRBJ2-5 and V is TRBV20-1; D ambiguous. The J call may be in error: the DNA end matches TRBJ2-7 better. In germline, CDR1 is DFQATT, CDR2 SNEGSKA (reference sequence). The CDR3 consists of 13 residues. This CDR3 is CSARGRASYEQYF. CDR3 coding DNA: TGCAGTGCTAGAGGTCGGGCCAGCTACGAGCAGTACTTC.

The chain joins TRBV15 to TRBJ1-5; D unresolved. The V end was cut by 3 bases, the J end by 2 bases, with 11 bases between. This CDR3 has 15 amino acids. Per the germline V gene, CDR1 is LNHNV and CDR2 is YYDKDF (reference sequence). The CDR3 protein is CATSRPPGRNQPQHF. CDR3 bases: TGTGCCACCAGCAGGCCCCCGGGCCGCAATCAGCCCCAGCATTTT.

The rearrangement uses TRBV30 and TRBJ1-1; D is ambiguous. CDR3 length: 14 residues. Trimming took off 1 base at V and 4 bases at J, with 13 bases between the two ends. Per germline, CDR1 GTSNPN and CDR2 SVGIG (reference sequence). The CDR3 DNA sequence: TGTGCCTGGAGTGGCGGTGTCGTGGCCACTGAAGCTTTCTTT. Protein product: CAWSGGVVATEAFF.

The chain couples TRBV7-9 to TRBJ1-2; D possibly corresponds to TRBD1 (5 bases). This CDR3 spans 14 amino acids. V lost 6 bases and J 6 bases, leaving 17 bases between the germline ends. Germline V gives CDR1 SEHNR, CDR2 FQNEAQ (reference sequence). CDR3 DNA: TGTGCCAGCAGTCCCCTTGGGGGATCCCATGGCTACACCTTC. Its translation is CASSPLGGSHGYTF.

This clonotype came up a few times. This CDR3 reads CATSGNRGADTQYF. In DNA form, the CDR3 reads TGTGCCACCAGTGGAAATAGGGGCGCAGATACGCAGTATTTT. The V call is TRBV24-1, the J call TRBJ2-3; D might be TRBD1 (5 bases). Germline CDR1 reads KGHDR; CDR2 reads SFDVKD. The CDR3 spans 14 residues. V was cut by 5 bases and J by 4 bases, with 12 bases left in between.

The rearrangement links TRBV3-1 to TRBJ2-7; 7 bases map to TRBD2. The CDR3 runs to 16 residues. V dropped 6 bases and J dropped 2; count of bases not matched to a gene: 13. Germline assignment: CDR1 LGHDT and CDR2 YNNKEL (reference sequence). This CDR3 is CASRKTGLAATYEQYF. Written as DNA, the CDR3 is TGTGCCAGCAGGAAAACGGGGCTAGCGGCAACCTACGAGCAGTACTTC.

This rearrangement joins TRBV6-1 to TRBJ2-7; 8 nucleotides line up with TRBD2. V gave up 8 bases and J gave up 3 bases; unmatched junction bases: 3. The CDR3 covers 12 residues. Germline V gene data show CDR1 as MNHNS and CDR2 as SASEGT. The CDR3 protein is CASREGGYEQYF. CDR3 DNA sequence: TGTGCCAGCCGGGAGGGAGGCTACGAGCAGTACTTC.